These 29 T cell receptor beta chains share one sample of origin, sequenced in a study of blood T cell repertoires in COVID-19 (dated by TCRdb to 2020 to 2021). Library method: the immunoSEQ multiplex PCR assay. TCRdb re-hosts the immuneACCESS table, in-frame sequences only. Its copies lack some clones; in the studies checked, an unresolved V gene accounts for under half of them, and the cause for the rest is not known. The sample table contains about 82,000 clones; only one count was recorded for roughly 80% of them. The top ten hold more than 10% of the sample. The sample comprised peripheral blood. These receptors all stem from a middle-aged woman with active or convalescent COVID-19.

V and J are TRBV7-8 and TRBJ2-7; tentative D call: TRBD2 (7 bases). With 4 bases removed from V and 1 base from J, the gap between germline ends came to 14 bases. This CDR3 comprises 15 residues. Germline V CDR1 and CDR2: SGHVS, FQNEAQ. The CDR3: CASSSRGAWSYEQYF. In nucleotides, the CDR3 is TGTGCCAGCAGCTCTCGGGGGGCTTGGTCCTACGAGCAGTACTTC.

The chain recombines TRBV4-1 with TRBJ1-4; 7 bases are a match to TRBD1. Germline lookup yields CDR1 MGHRA and CDR2 YSYEKL. V lost 2 bases, J lost 7 bases, and 7 bases stayed unmatched. There are 15 residues in the CDR3. The CDR3 reads CASSQRPDRAEKLFF. The CDR3, as DNA: TGCGCCAGCAGCCAACGACCCGACAGGGCTGAAAAACTGTTTTTT.

The CDR3 reads CATSRYGTEQETQYF. The CDR3 nucleotides are TGTGCCACCAGCCGATACGGGACAGAGCAAGAGACCCAGTACTTC. V usage is TRBV15 and J usage is TRBJ2-5, with 7 positions matching TRBD1. The CDR3 sequence is 15 residues long. Germline lookup yields CDR1 LNHNV and CDR2 YYDKDF (reference sequence). V lost 5 bases and J lost 2; bases outside the gene matches: 8.

This clone has only one observation. The chain couples TRBV10-1 to TRBJ2-7; D possibly corresponds to TRBD1 (5 bases). Trimming shortened V by 2 bases and J by 3 bases, and 14 bases separated the two germline ends. This CDR3 has 15 residues. Germline-derived CDR1 and CDR2 are WNHNN and SYGVQD (reference sequence). The CDR3 reads CASSEGAGIFYEQYF. In nucleotides, the CDR3 is TGCGCCAGCAGTGAGGGGGCAGGTATCTTCTACGAGCAGTACTTC.

J is TRBJ2-1 and V is TRBV7-9, with 7 bases identical to TRBD1. V shed 4 bases and J 4 bases; nucleotides not matched to a gene: 7. The CDR3 totals 15 residues. Per the germline V gene, CDR1 is SEHNR and CDR2 is FQNEAQ (reference sequence). The CDR3: CASSSPTGNYNEQFF. The CDR3 nucleotides are TGTGCCAGCAGCTCTCCGACAGGGAATTACAATGAGCAGTTCTTC.

This chain uses TRBV5-6 with TRBJ1-1; possible D gene TRBD1, 6 bases. The V end lost 3 bases, the J end lost 5 bases, and 8 bases lay between the germline ends. Per germline, CDR1 SGHDT and CDR2 YYEEEE. The CDR3 runs to 12 residues. CDR3: CASSYDRTEAFF. DNA of the CDR3: TGTGCCAGCAGCTATGACAGGACTGAAGCTTTCTTT.

V usage is TRBV10-3 and J usage is TRBJ2-7; a weak D match, TRBD1 (6 bases). Germline-derived CDR1 and CDR2 are ENHRY and SYGVKD. V lost 4 bases to trimming and J lost 5 bases, with 18 bases between them. The CDR3 runs 15 residues. CDR3 protein: CAISGRQALGDEQYF. CDR3 in DNA: TGTGCCATCAGTGGGCGACAGGCACTAGGGGACGAGCAGTACTTC.

CDR3 DNA sequence: TGCGCCAGCAGGTCACAGGGGATTAACTATGGCTACACCTTC. Residues: CASRSQGINYGYTF. V is TRBV5-1 and J is TRBJ1-2; 7 bases agree with TRBD1. The CDR3 loop spans 14 amino acids. The V and J ends lost 5 bases and 1 base, in that order; junction bases with no gene match: 5. CDR1 SGHRS and CDR2 YFSETQ come from the germline V gene.

The rearrangement joins TRBV30 to TRBJ2-2, with D tentatively TRBD1 (6 bases). The CDR3 is made up of 14 amino acids. Germline loops: CDR1 GTSNPN, CDR2 SVGIG (reference sequence). Trimming took off 4 bases at V and 0 bases at J, with 9 bases between the two ends. CDR3 nucleotide sequence: TGTGCCTGGATCCGACAGGCGAACACCGGGGAGCTGTTTTTT. Translating gives CAWIRQANTGELFF.

V and J are TRBV7-9 and TRBJ1-4; D possibly corresponds to TRBD1 (6 bases). The CDR3 contains 13 residues. CDR1 is SEHNR and CDR2 is FQNEAQ in the germline V gene (reference sequence). The germline V and J ends were trimmed by 5 bases and 6 bases, with 10 bases remaining between them. CDR3 nucleotides: TGTGCCAGCAGCAGGCCAGGGGATGAAAAACTGTTTTTT. Protein: CASSRPGDEKLFF.

The chain employs TRBV3-1 (or the pseudogene TRBV3-2) and TRBJ2-2, with a weak D call TRBD2 (5 bases). This CDR3 is built from 13 residues. Germline CDR1 LGHDT, CDR2 YNNKEL (reference sequence). Trimming cost V 6 bases and J 4 bases, with 9 bases left between them. The DNA for the CDR3 is TGTGCCAGCAGGAATGGACTCACCGGGGAGCTGTTTTTT. The encoded protein is CASRNGLTGELFF.

The chain couples TRBV5-8 to TRBJ1-1; D possibly corresponds to TRBD1 (6 bases). The CDR3 extends over 16 amino acids. CDR1 is SGHTS, CDR2 YDEGEE, per germline. Trimming took 0 bases from V and 1 from J, leaving 13 bases between them. This CDR3 reads CASSLGVDRRNTEAFF. CDR3 coding DNA: TGTGCCAGCAGCTTGGGGGTGGACAGACGGAACACTGAAGCTTTCTTT.

The chain carries TRBV28 and TRBJ1-5, with D possibly matching TRBD1 (5 bases). CDR3 size: 14 residues. Between the trimmed V and J ends, which lost 5 bases and 6 bases, there was a span of 14 bases. The germline V gene has CDR1 MDHEN and CDR2 SYDVKM. For the CDR3, the DNA is TGTGCCAGCAGTACCGCAGGGCAGGGTCAGCCCCAGCATTTT. Protein product: CASSTAGQGQPQHF.

V and J are TRBV28 and TRBJ2-1; the D gene is possibly TRBD2 (5 bases). The CDR3 loop spans 16 amino acids. Trimming cost V 6 bases and J 1 base, with 16 bases left between them. Germline lookup yields CDR1 MDHEN and CDR2 SYDVKM. For the CDR3, the DNA is TGTGCCAGCAGCTCCCCCAAGGGCGGGTCCTACAATGAGCAGTTCTTC. Translated, it gives CASSSPKGGSYNEQFF.

The chain employs TRBV7-8 and TRBJ2-7, with a weak D call TRBD1 (6 bases). V was cut by 5 bases and J by 4 bases, with 9 bases left in between. Germline V CDR1 and CDR2: SGHVS, FQNEAQ. This CDR3 is 12 amino acids long. DNA for the CDR3: TGTGCCAGCAGCCTACAGGGTTACGAGCAGTACTTC. Its protein is CASSLQGYEQYF.

V usage is TRBV6-2 or TRBV6-3 and J usage is TRBJ2-1; 9 bases line up with TRBD2. The CDR3 totals 15 residues. V lost 2 bases, J lost 9 bases, and 8 bases stayed unmatched. The V gene's germline CDR1 is MNHEY and CDR2 SVGEGT. CDR3 coding DNA: TGTGCCAGCAGTTACGGGCTAGCGGGAACCGGTGAGCAGTTCTTC. Translated: CASSYGLAGTGEQFF.

This clone showed up just once. This sequence joins TRBV28 and TRBJ2-1; 10 nucleotides agree with TRBD2. The V segment lost 4 bases and the J segment 7 bases; nucleotides outside the gene matches: 10. The germline gives CDR1 MDHEN, CDR2 SYDVKM. The CDR3 totals 16 residues. CDR3 region: CASSSSLAGEENEQFF. Here the CDR3 DNA reads TGTGCCAGCAGTTCCTCCCTAGCGGGAGAAGAAAATGAGCAGTTCTTC.

This clone was counted between two and nine times. This chain uses TRBV7-3 with TRBJ2-3; 13 positions agree with TRBD2. CDR1 is SGHTA, CDR2 FQGTGA, per germline. The CDR3 covers 16 residues. Trimming cost V 4 bases and J 2 bases; bases outside gene matches: 3. This CDR3 is CASSSGLAGPTDTQYF. In nucleotides, the CDR3 is TGTGCCAGCAGCTCGGGACTAGCGGGACCCACAGATACGCAGTATTTT.

The chain recombines TRBV19 with TRBJ1-6; 9 positions match TRBD1. The length of the CDR3 is 17 residues. V lost 4 bases to trimming and J lost 7 bases; unmatched junction nucleotides: 11. CDR1 is LNHDA, CDR2 SQIVND, per germline (reference sequence). CDR3 protein: CASSTGRGQGLNSPLHF. The DNA for the CDR3 is TGTGCCAGTAGTACCGGTCGGGGACAGGGACTAAATTCACCCCTCCACTTT.

The chain combines TRBV4-2 with TRBJ2-7; a possible D gene is TRBD1 (6 bases). Germline CDR1 is LGHNA and CDR2 is YNFKEQ. Trimming cost V 4 bases and J 7 bases, with 17 bases left between them. CDR3 length equals 14 residues. The CDR3 is CASSPILQGKEQYF. Here the CDR3 DNA reads TGTGCCAGCAGCCCAATATTACAGGGAAAAGAGCAGTACTTC.

This chain joins TRBV7-2 and TRBJ2-5; 7 positions agree with TRBD1. Trimming removed 1 base from V and 5 bases from J; junction bases left unmatched: 7. The CDR3 contains 15 residues. The germline gives CDR1 SGHTA, CDR2 FQGNSA. Written as DNA, the CDR3 is TGTGCCAGCAGCTTAGGTTACAGGGGAAGGGAGACCCAGTACTTC. This gives the protein CASSLGYRGRETQYF.

CDR3 protein: CASSTRTTGSSFSYSYEQYF. Here the CDR3 DNA reads TGTGCCAGTAGTACCAGGACGACAGGGTCGTCTTTTAGTTACTCCTACGAGCAGTACTTC. The chain combines TRBV19 with TRBJ2-7; 7 bases are a match to TRBD1. The V and J ends lost 4 bases and 0 bases, in that order; junction bases with no gene match: 21. The germline V gene has CDR1 LNHDA and CDR2 SQIVND (reference sequence). The CDR3 is made up of 20 amino acids.

The rearrangement uses TRBV7-6 and TRBJ2-7; 8 nucleotides agree with TRBD1. In germline, CDR1 is SGHVS, CDR2 FNYEAQ. The CDR3 sequence is 16 residues long. J gave up 3 bases and V 5 bases, and 12 bases lay outside the gene matches. The CDR3 here is CASSPHMTGEIYEQYF. Here the CDR3 DNA reads TGTGCCAGCAGCCCCCATATGACAGGGGAAATCTACGAGCAGTACTTC.

This clone appeared a single time. This chain uses TRBV28 with TRBJ2-5, with D unclear. The CDR3 has 14 amino acids. Deletions cut 7 bases from V and 2 bases from J, with 14 bases between. The germline gives CDR1 MDHEN, CDR2 SYDVKM. In DNA form, the CDR3 reads TGTGCCAGCACCCTGACAAGACCTCAAGAGACCCAGTACTTC. It translates to CASTLTRPQETQYF.

The chain carries TRBV6-5 and TRBJ2-7; D perhaps matches TRBD2 (5 bases). From germline, CDR1 is MNHEY and CDR2 SVGAGI. The CDR3 has 15 residues. V dropped 0 bases and J dropped 0 bases, with 9 bases sitting between them. The CDR3 sequence is CASSYSAGPSYEQYF. CDR3 in DNA: TGTGCCAGCAGTTACTCTGCGGGCCCCTCCTACGAGCAGTACTTC.

The chain carries TRBV27 and TRBJ1-2; a weak D match, TRBD1 (5 bases). Germline lookup yields CDR1 MNHEY and CDR2 SMNVEV (reference sequence). With 5 bases removed from V and 5 bases from J, the gap between germline ends came to 18 bases. The CDR3 is 15 amino acids. This CDR3 is CASSPPATAFYGYTF. The CDR3 DNA reads as TGTGCCAGCAGTCCCCCTGCGACAGCATTTTATGGCTACACCTTC.

The chain combines TRBV4-2 with TRBJ2-5; D is perhaps TRBD2 (5 bases). Germline CDR1 and CDR2: LGHNA and YNFKEQ. This CDR3 contains 14 residues. The V end lost 1 base, the J end lost 3 bases, and 9 bases lay between the germline ends. DNA of the CDR3: TGTGCCAGCAGCCAAGGAGGGATAAAAGAGACCCAGTACTTC. Translating it yields CASSQGGIKETQYF.

This rearrangement joins TRBV10-3 to TRBJ1-6, with D possibly matching TRBD1 (5 bases). Germline assignment: CDR1 ENHRY and CDR2 SYGVKD. Trimming stripped 6 bases from V and 8 bases from J, with 11 bases between. The CDR3 is 13 residues long. CDR3 in amino acids: CAIRPTGDSPLHF. The CDR3 DNA follows: TGTGCCATCAGGCCAACAGGAGATTCACCCCTCCACTTT.

This clone was detected only once. The chain recombines TRBV6-5 with TRBJ1-2, with D perhaps matching TRBD1 (6 bases). CDR3 length: 11 amino acids. The V gene's germline CDR1 is MNHEY and CDR2 SVGAGI. Trimming shortened V by 8 bases and J by 3 bases, and 7 bases separated the two germline ends. The DNA for the CDR3 is TGTGCCAGCCGGACAGACTATGGCTACACCTTC. It is translated as CASRTDYGYTF.